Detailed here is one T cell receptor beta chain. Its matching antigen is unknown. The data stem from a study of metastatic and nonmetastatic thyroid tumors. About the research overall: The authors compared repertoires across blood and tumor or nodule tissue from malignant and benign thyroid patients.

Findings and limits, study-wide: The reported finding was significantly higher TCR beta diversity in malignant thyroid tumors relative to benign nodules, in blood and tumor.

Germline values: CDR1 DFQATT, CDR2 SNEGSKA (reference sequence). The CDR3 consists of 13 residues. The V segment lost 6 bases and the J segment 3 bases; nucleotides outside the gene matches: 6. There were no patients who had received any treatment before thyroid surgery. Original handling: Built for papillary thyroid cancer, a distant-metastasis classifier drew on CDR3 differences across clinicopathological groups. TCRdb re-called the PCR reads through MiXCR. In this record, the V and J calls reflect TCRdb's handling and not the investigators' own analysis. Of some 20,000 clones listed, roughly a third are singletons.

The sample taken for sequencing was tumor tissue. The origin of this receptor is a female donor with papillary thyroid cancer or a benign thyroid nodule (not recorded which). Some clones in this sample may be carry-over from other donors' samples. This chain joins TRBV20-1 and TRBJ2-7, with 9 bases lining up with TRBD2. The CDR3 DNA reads TGCAGTGCGTCTCCACTAGCGGGCTACGAGCAGTACTTC. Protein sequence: CSASPLAGYEQYF.